This T cell receptor beta chain was captured by sequencing in a study of vaccination effects on CD4 cells after COVID-19. Findings and limits, study-wide: Early timepoints after infection were absent, and convalescent patients were few in the study.

Sequencing was preceded by expansion of antigen-specific CD4+ T cells with viral peptide pools in the ViraFEST assay. Investigators separated out CD4+ T cells once around 9 days of culture had passed. All study participants received two doses of BNT162b2 or mRNA-1273 vaccine. Vaccinees lacked prior SARS-CoV-2 infection and tested negative for nucleocapsid antibodies. The authors replaced half the medium with IL-2 medium on days 3 and 7. Only in-frame clones appear in the TCRdb table, and some are missing; sequencing was by immunoSEQ multiplex PCR. The table includes about 24,000 clones, roughly 80% detected once. A few counts support this clone. Its antigen is unidentified. V was pared by 7 bases and J by 2 bases, with 4 bases of the junction left unmatched. CDR1 is GTSNPN, CDR2 SVGIG, per germline (reference sequence). This CDR3 has 13 residues.

The specimen was CD4+ T cells from PBMCs cultured with HCoV-NL63 spike peptides, collected after COVID-19 vaccination. This receptor was taken from a human donor who received a COVID-19 vaccine. V gene TRBV30 combines with J gene TRBJ2-7; 11 positions agree with TRBD2. This CDR3 is CASRLAGTYEQYF. The CDR3 nucleotides read TGTGCCTCCCGACTAGCGGGAACCTACGAGCAGTACTTC.